The entry that follows covers one T cell receptor beta chain sequence. This entry comes from a study of T cell repertoires in cytomegalovirus infection. TCRdb ran MiXCR on the reads and lists one entry per CDR3 protein. Of 300,000 to 400,000 distinct CDR3 sequences detected, 9% to 9.5% appear once; the ten largest clones hold about 4.5%. CDR1 is KGHSH and CDR2 is LQKENI in the germline V gene. Trimming at V came to 6 bases and at J to 0 bases, leaving 5 bases not matched to a gene. The CDR3 totals 15 residues. The rearrangement links TRBV18 to TRBJ2-3; 8 bases map to TRBD2. Specimen: PBMCs. This sequence originates from a human donor in good health (CMV status not recorded). Some clones in this sample may be carry-over from other donors' samples. Written as DNA, the CDR3 is TGTGCCAGCTCCCTCGGACTAGCAAGCACAGATACGCAGTATTTT. Its protein is CASSLGLASTDTQYF. The whole variable domain, filled in from reference TRBV18 and TRBJ2-3, reads NAGVMQNPRHLVRRRGQEARLRCSPMKGHSHVYWYRQLPEEGLKFMVYLQKENIIDESGMPKERFSAEFPKEGPSILRIQQVVRGDSAAYFCASSLGLASTDTQYFGPGTRLTVL.